This is a list of T cell receptor beta chains from one sample in a study of CD8+ T cells in alopecia areata. Assay: immunoSEQ multiplex PCR; the TCRdb copy retains only in-frame clones and omits some. The table records 110,000 or so clones, 56% of them present only once. Source: CD4+ T cells sorted from blood, taken at week 24, from a patient treated with tofacitinib. The receptors were gathered from a human donor with alopecia areata. CDR3s include the opening cysteine and the closing phenylalanine or tryptophan. D genes are given only for firm matches. Rows may omit the clone size; those that give it use once, few, many or a size class.

TRBJ2-3	.	TRBV5-6	.	CASSLSGVGRDTQYF	TGTGCCAGCAGCCTTAGCGGAGTCGGCCGAGATACGCAGTATTTT
TRBJ2-1	TRBD2	TRBV2	few	CASSGGTRETHEQFF	TGTGCCAGCAGTGGAGGGACTAGAGAAACGCATGAGCAGTTCTTC
TRBJ2-2	TRBD1	TRBV7-8	.	CASSPDRVVTGELFF	TGTGCCAGCAGCCCGGACAGGGTGGTCACCGGGGAGCTGTTTTTT
TRBJ1-1	.	TRBV13	.	CASSLVQGEAFF	TGTGCCAGCAGCTTAGTACAGGGTGAAGCTTTCTTT
TRBJ2-5	TRBD1	TRBV25-1	.	CASSAGQGLPQETQYF	TGTGCCAGCAGTGCGGGACAGGGCCTCCCGCAAGAGACCCAGTACTTC
TRBJ2-7	.	TRBV7-9	.	CASSLGAVYEQYF	TGTGCCAGCAGCTTAGGTGCGGTCTACGAGCAGTACTTC
TRBJ1-5	.	TRBV7-2	.	CASSFGVNQPQHF	TGTGCCAGCAGCTTTGGGGTCAATCAGCCCCAGCATTTT
TRBJ1-5	.	TRBV19	.	CASSSLAGPTAGSQPQHF	TGTGCCAGTAGTTCCTTGGCAGGGCCGACCGCGGGGAGTCAGCCCCAGCATTTT
TRBJ1-6	TRBD1	TRBV6-5	few	CASSYTGGKESPLHF	TGTGCCAGCAGTTACACAGGGGGCAAAGAATCACCCCTCCACTTT
TRBJ2-3	.	TRBV30	once	CAYARNSRNTDTQYF	TGTGCTTACGCTCGGAACAGCCGGAACACAGATACGCAGTATTTT
TRBJ1-2	TRBD1	TRBV14	once	CASSRGQNYGYTF	TGTGCCAGCAGCCGGGGACAGAACTATGGCTACACCTTC
TRBJ2-1	.	TRBV5-1	once	CASSLGGSLFNEQFF	TGCGCCAGCAGCTTGGGGGGATCCCTATTCAATGAGCAGTTCTTC
TRBJ1-2	.	TRBV6-6	.	CASSLLEGFGYTF	TGTGCCAGCAGTCTACTCGAGGGTTTCGGCTACACCTTC
TRBJ1-6	.	TRBV19	.	CASSISRTNSPLHF	TGTGCCAGTAGTATTTCCAGGACGAATTCACCCCTCCACTTT
TRBJ2-7	.	TRBV6-6	.	CASSLGGYEQYF	TGTGCCAGCAGTTTGGGAGGCTACGAGCAGTACTTC
TRBJ1-2	.	TRBV27	few	CASSLSGTGYYGYTF	TGTGCCAGCAGTTTATCTGGAACAGGCTACTATGGCTACACCTTC
TRBJ2-1	.	TRBV5-6	once	CASSWTVDEQFF	TGTGCCAGCAGCTGGACGGTCGATGAGCAGTTCTTC
TRBJ1-6	.	TRBV5-1	few	CASSLAAGRNSPLHF	TGCGCCAGCAGCTTGGCCGCAGGGAGGAATTCACCCCTCCACTTT
TRBJ2-3	.	TRBV30	.	CAWSVLGTDTQYF	TGTGCCTGGAGTGTACTCGGGACAGATACGCAGTATTTT
TRBJ1-2	.	TRBV10-3	.	CAISEIAASGGYTF	TGTGCCATCAGTGAGATAGCAGCCTCCGGTGGCTACACCTTC
TRBJ2-1	TRBD2	TRBV6-6	.	CACSLAGGNEQFF	TGTGCCTGCTCACTAGCGGGGGGGAATGAGCAGTTCTTC
TRBJ2-7	TRBD2	TRBV7-2	.	CASSSRLAGSEQYF	TGTGCCAGCAGCTCTAGACTAGCGGGTAGCGAGCAGTACTTC
TRBJ2-1	.	TRBV20-1	.	CSGSYNEQFF	TGCAGTGGCTCCTACAATGAGCAGTTCTTC
TRBJ2-3	.	TRBV7-9	.	CASSLMTEADTQYF	TGTGCCAGCAGCTTAATGACCGAGGCAGATACGCAGTATTTT
TRBJ2-1	.	TRBV4-3	once	CASSQDRSSSEQFF	TGCGCCAGCAGCCAAGATCGCTCATCGAGTGAGCAGTTCTTC
TRBJ2-5	TRBD1	TRBV2	.	CASIAQGSGTQYF	TGTGCCAGCATCGCACAGGGGTCCGGGACCCAGTACTTC
TRBJ2-1	.	TRBV7-2	.	CASSRETENEQFF	TGTGCCAGCAGTCGAGAGACGGAAAATGAGCAGTTCTTC
TRBJ1-1	.	TRBV29-1	.	CSVYHLRGTEAFF	TGCAGCGTTTACCATCTCAGGGGCACTGAAGCTTTCTTT
TRBJ1-2	.	TRBV20-1	.	CSARERSGYTF	TGCAGTGCTAGAGAGAGAAGTGGCTACACCTTC
TRBJ2-3	.	TRBV5-1	.	CASSLEAGHTQYF	TGCGCCAGCAGCTTGGAGGCCGGCCATACGCAGTATTTT
TRBJ1-1	TRBD1	TRBV5-1	.	CASSWGQGATMNTEAFF	TGCGCCAGCAGCTGGGGACAGGGGGCAACCATGAACACTGAAGCTTTCTTT